This T cell receptor beta chain is drawn from a study of T cells in Graves' hyperthyroidism and ophthalmopathy. Whole-study results and caveats: Progression to ophthalmopathy was predicted a median of roughly seven months early.

This clonotype was detected only a few times. Its target is not known. RNA transcripts provided the source from which TCR beta CDR3 regions were amplified. Researchers ran a first-round RT-PCR on the TCR CDR3 using the HTBI primer set. One entry per CDR3 protein, called by TCRdb with MiXCR from the multiplex PCR reads. The sample includes about 570,000 distinct CDR3 sequences, around 42% of them seen just once. Trimming took off 4 bases at V and 0 bases at J, with 9 bases between the two ends. This CDR3 is 14 amino acids long. CDR1 is SQVTM, CDR2 ANQGSEA, per germline. Researchers barred patients who had uncontrolled infection, other autoimmune disease, pregnancy or lactation.

J is TRBJ2-2 and V is TRBV29-1; D gene uncertain. The sequence was collected from an adult woman with Graves' disease, either hyperthyroidism or ophthalmopathy (not recorded which). The specimen sequenced was peripheral blood or thyroid tissue (not recorded which). The CDR3 loop reads CSVVGSSNTGELFF. CDR3 DNA sequence: TGCAGCGTTGTCGGCAGCTCGAACACCGGGGAGCTGTTTTTT.